This entry describes one T cell receptor (beta chain). The antigen this receptor binds is unknown. Per-base quality was not reported, and no clone a single base away is much larger than it. The collaborating institutions used their own protocols to collect whole blood in K2EDTA tubes. Collaborator samples were shipped for TCRbeta analysis as frozen whole blood, isolated PBMCs, or DNA extracted from either sample type. TCRbeta CDR3 regions were amplified from genomic DNA using the immunoSEQ Assay, a bias-controlled multiplex PCR. From the authors' description of their analysis: Nucleated cell counts per sample were estimated from amplification of reference gene primers within the assay. To quantify the absolute abundance of each unique TCRbeta CDR3 rearrangement, sequence reads were collapsed and filtered. For each sample, productive Simpson clonality was calculated as the square root of Simpson's diversity index over productive rearrangements. TCRdb re-hosts the immuneACCESS table, in-frame sequences only. Its copies lack some clones; in the studies checked, an unresolved V gene accounts for under half of them, and the cause for the rest is not known. Clonal size and the V and J genes are those of that table, whereas D and trimming came from the DNA. The sample table contains roughly 250,000 clones; only one count was recorded for approximately 80% of them. The ten most abundant clones make up roughly 2.9% of the sample.

Including the terminal cysteine and phenylalanine, the CDR3 comprises 15 residues. Only the CDR3 DNA is retained, 45 bases long and in frame from the first base. V lost 3 bases and J lost 4 bases, and the count of bases not matched to a germline gene is 3. CDR1 and CDR2 are drawn from the germline V gene (reference sequence): MNHEY, SMNVEV. The data stem from a study of blood T cell repertoires in COVID-19 (dated by TCRdb to the early 2020s). With regard to the full study: Collaborator samples came from the United States, Italy and Spain and covered acute and convalescent phases of COVID-19. The repertoires were released in a freely available public database meant as a resource for research on the immune response to SARS-CoV-2. Sample metadata almost always included a de-identified subject ID, COVID-19 status, age in years and sex. The samples were drawn from the first 160 participants of the ongoing ImmuneRACE study and from over a thousand subjects provided by 6 global collaborators. The dataset comprised deeply sampled blood TCRbeta repertoires from subjects exposed to, actively infected with, or recovered from COVID-19. The material from the prospective study consisted of cDNA or gDNA derived from T cells, B-cell-depleted T cells, or PBMCs. HLA class I and class II types, where available, came from metadata supplied by the sample provider rather than from assay-based typing. Beyond this particular receptor, the publication reports: The amount of clinical and demographic metadata varied by source and participant and was provided uncurated.

The receptor was derived from a woman aged 60 to 75 with active or convalescent COVID-19. The sample comprised peripheral blood. The sequence joins TRBV27 to TRBJ1-4, and TRBD1 matches 9 of the central bases. The CDR3 corresponds to CASSLNRGLNEKLFF. In nucleotides, the sequence is TGTGCCAGCAGTTTGAACAGGGGGCTTAATGAAAAACTGTTTTTT.